Many counts were recorded for the clone carrying this T cell receptor beta chain. Its antigen remains unidentified. Trimming took off 0 bases at V and 1 base at J, with 6 bases between the two ends. CDR1 SGDLS and CDR2 YYNGEE come from the germline V gene. The CDR3 length is 14 residues. Via MiXCR, TCRdb re-called the 5' RACE reads, giving one row per CDR3 protein. The sample yields 150,000 to 200,000 distinct CDR3 sequences, 11% seen once. This specimen comes from a study of T-cell memory formation after mild COVID-19. Overall study context: Largely, TCR clusters stayed within a single donor.

Broader study findings: Pre-infection memory harbored some responding clones, suggesting cross-reactive memory joined. Later expanders leaned CD4+, whereas day 15 to 85 contracting clones were balanced CD4/CD8. Contracting CD4+ clones lay largely in CM and EM, with CD8+ ones residing in EMRA.

Sequencing was carried out using PBMCs or a T cell subset sorted from them (not recorded which). The V and J genes are TRBV9 and TRBJ2-3, with D unresolved. The TCR originated in a man aged 18 to 35 who had mild COVID-19 (a few samples of this study predate the infection). Cell type and time point are not known. CDR3 nucleotides: TGTGCCAGCAGCGTAGCTTCGGGCACAGATACGCAGTATTTT. Encoded protein: CASSVASGTDTQYF.